The rows below give T cell receptor beta chains drawn from one sample of a study of OX40 agonist ivuxolimab in advanced cancers. Measured with immunoSEQ multiplex PCR; TCRdb has only the in-frame clones, and not every one. This sample has about 49,000 clones, with around 84% found just once. The sequenced sample was CD4+ or CD8+ T cells sorted from blood, obtained in a trial of the OX40 agonist ivuxolimab. These receptors all stem from an adult with an advanced solid tumor such as melanoma, head and neck, liver or kidney cancer. Both conserved end residues are part of each CDR3. Each record gives: D gene, J gene, clone size, V gene, CDR3 DNA, CDR3 protein. A D gene is named only where the DNA matches it firmly. The listing skips clone size in some rows; elsewhere it reads once, few, many or a size class.

D gene: TRBD1
J gene: TRBJ1-2
clone size: .
V gene: TRBV18
CDR3 DNA: TGTGCCAGCTCACTGAGTCGGACAGGTGTGCCTTCCTATGGCTACACCTTC
CDR3 protein: CASSLSRTGVPSYGYTF

D gene: TRBD2
J gene: TRBJ2-3
clone size: .
V gene: TRBV9
CDR3 DNA: TGTGCCAGCAGCGTAGAAGCGGGGGGCGCCACAGATACGCAGTATTTT
CDR3 protein: CASSVEAGGATDTQYF

D gene: .
J gene: TRBJ1-2
clone size: once
V gene: TRBV28
CDR3 DNA: TGTGCCAGCAGTTTATTAGGGGGTGCCTCGAACTATGGCTACACCTTC
CDR3 protein: CASSLLGGASNYGYTF

D gene: .
J gene: TRBJ1-2
clone size: .
V gene: TRBV30
CDR3 DNA: TGTGCCTGGCACACACCGGCATATGGCTACACCTTC
CDR3 protein: CAWHTPAYGYTF

D gene: TRBD1
J gene: TRBJ2-3
clone size: .
V gene: TRBV6-6
CDR3 DNA: TGTGCCAGCAGTTACCCGAGGGGACAGGTGTCAGATACGCAGTATTTT
CDR3 protein: CASSYPRGQVSDTQYF

D gene: .
J gene: TRBJ2-1
clone size: .
V gene: TRBV7-9
CDR3 DNA: TGTGCCAGCAGCTTAGCCGGAGACAATGAGCAGTTCTTC
CDR3 protein: CASSLAGDNEQFF

D gene: TRBD2
J gene: TRBJ2-5
clone size: .
V gene: TRBV7-9
CDR3 DNA: TGTGCCAGCAGCCAATCGGAGCTGACTAGCGGATCCCAAGAGACCCAGTACTTC
CDR3 protein: CASSQSELTSGSQETQYF

D gene: .
J gene: TRBJ2-2
clone size: .
V gene: TRBV14
CDR3 DNA: TGTGCCAGCAGCCAAGATCAGTTGAACACCGGGGAGCTGTTTTTT
CDR3 protein: CASSQDQLNTGELFF

D gene: .
J gene: TRBJ1-2
clone size: .
V gene: TRBV6-5
CDR3 DNA: TGTGCCAGCAGTTACCGTGCCTCCTATGGCTACACCTTC
CDR3 protein: CASSYRASYGYTF

D gene: .
J gene: TRBJ2-2
clone size: .
V gene: TRBV9
CDR3 DNA: TGTGCCAGCAGCGTTTTTGGGGAGAGCACCGGGGAGCTGTTTTTT
CDR3 protein: CASSVFGESTGELFF

D gene: .
J gene: TRBJ2-3
clone size: .
V gene: TRBV11-3
CDR3 DNA: TGTGCCAGCAGCTTAGCCCAGACACCCACAGATACGCAGTATTTT
CDR3 protein: CASSLAQTPTDTQYF

D gene: TRBD1
J gene: TRBJ2-3
clone size: few
V gene: TRBV5-6
CDR3 DNA: TGTGCCAGCACCTCTCAGGGACAGGGGAGCCCAGATACGCAGTATTTT
CDR3 protein: CASTSQGQGSPDTQYF

D gene: TRBD1
J gene: TRBJ1-6
clone size: .
V gene: TRBV4-3
CDR3 DNA: TGCGCCAGCAGCCAGGGGGCCGGGACAGGGAATTCACCCCTCCACTTT
CDR3 protein: CASSQGAGTGNSPLHF

D gene: TRBD1
J gene: TRBJ1-5
clone size: few
V gene: TRBV6-6
CDR3 DNA: TGTGCCAGCAGTTGGGACAGGGGGCTGGGACAGCCCCAGCATTTT
CDR3 protein: CASSWDRGLGQPQHF

D gene: TRBD1
J gene: TRBJ2-3
clone size: .
V gene: TRBV7-8
CDR3 DNA: TGTGCCAGCAGCTTACCACAGGGGGCAGGTGATACGCAGTATTTT
CDR3 protein: CASSLPQGAGDTQYF

D gene: TRBD2
J gene: TRBJ2-1
clone size: .
V gene: TRBV7-9
CDR3 DNA: TGTGCCAGCGGATCGCGAGTAAGCGGGGGGAAGAGGTCCTACAATGAGCAGTTCTTC
CDR3 protein: CASGSRVSGGKRSYNEQFF

D gene: .
J gene: TRBJ1-1
clone size: .
V gene: TRBV7-6
CDR3 DNA: TGTGCCAGCAGTAAAGGGGGTACTGAAGCTTTCTTT
CDR3 protein: CASSKGGTEAFF

D gene: TRBD1
J gene: TRBJ1-2
clone size: .
V gene: TRBV28
CDR3 DNA: TGTGCCAGCAGCCCCACCCTCGGACAGGGGGACTATGGCTACACCTTC
CDR3 protein: CASSPTLGQGDYGYTF

D gene: .
J gene: TRBJ2-7
clone size: .
V gene: TRBV28
CDR3 DNA: TGTGCCAGCCTCGGGGCAGGGGACGAGCAGTACTTC
CDR3 protein: CASLGAGDEQYF

D gene: .
J gene: TRBJ2-6
clone size: .
V gene: TRBV25-1
CDR3 DNA: TGTGCCAGCAGTGAAGACAGAGTACTCTCTGGGGCCAACGTCCTGACTTTC
CDR3 protein: CASSEDRVLSGANVLTF

D gene: .
J gene: TRBJ2-7
clone size: .
V gene: TRBV5-6
CDR3 DNA: TGTGCCAGCAGTTCCGGGACATTTTACGAGCAGTACTTC
CDR3 protein: CASSSGTFYEQYF

D gene: TRBD1
J gene: TRBJ2-5
clone size: once
V gene: TRBV11-2
CDR3 DNA: TGTGCCAGCAGCTGGCTCGGGGGACAGGGGGCAGATGGGACCCAGTACTTC
CDR3 protein: CASSWLGGQGADGTQYF